The clone carrying this T cell receptor (beta chain) was picked up one time. Antigen specificity is unknown. The sample comes from a study of cytomegalovirus exposure and HLA in healthy donors. Study-wide points: Evidence from a later analysis indicated that most CMV-associated TCR beta chains looked HLA-restricted.

A multiplex PCR was run with 60 Vbeta primers and 13 Jbeta primers. Measured with immunoSEQ multiplex PCR; TCRdb has only the in-frame clones, and not every one. The data show under 200,000 clones, with 73% seen just once and approximately 5.4% held by the top ten. The CDR3 has 14 residues. CDR1 and CDR2 (germline): LNHDA, SQIVND (reference sequence). Trimming cost V 4 bases and J 1 base, with 10 bases left between them. This receptor was taken from a woman under 30 in good health and CMV-seropositive. Sequenced: PBMCs. V is TRBV19 and J is TRBJ2-5; D possibly corresponds to TRBD2 (6 bases). This CDR3 reads CASSRRDSQETQYF. The CDR3 nucleotides read TGTGCCAGTAGTAGACGGGACTCCCAAGAGACCCAGTACTTC.